The next 18 T cell receptor beta chains were all read from a single sample in a study of T cells after yellow fever vaccination. TCRdb re-analysed the 5' RACE reads in MiXCR, keeping a single row per CDR3 protein. The table has hundreds of thousands of distinct CDR3 sequences, about 12% seen once. The sequencing used PBMCs, collected on the day of the yellow fever booster vaccination. The receptors stem from a man in his thirties or forties who received the YFV17D yellow fever vaccine.

Here the CDR3 DNA reads TGTGCCAGCAGTGAACGAAGCTCTGGGGCCAACGTCCTGACTTTC. Encoded protein: CASSERSSGANVLTF. The gene calls are TRBV2 and TRBJ2-6; no clear D. Looked up from germline, CDR1 is SNHLY and CDR2 is FYNNEI. V was pared by 2 bases and J by 0 bases, with 5 bases between. The CDR3 covers 15 residues. The complete variable domain, with remaining parts taken from reference TRBV2 and TRBJ2-6, reads EPEVTQTPSHQVTQMGQEVILRCVPISNHLYFYWYRQILGQKVEFLVSFYNNEISEKSEIFDDQFSVERPDGSNFTLKIRSTKLEDSAMYFCASSERSSGANVLTFGAGSRLTVL.

This rearrangement joins TRBV20-1 to TRBJ2-7, with D perhaps TRBD1 (5 bases). CDR3 length: 12 residues. Trimming removed 3 bases from V and 3 bases from J, with 9 bases in between. Germline CDR1 and CDR2: DFQATT and SNEGSKA (reference sequence). CDR3 nucleotide sequence: TGCAGTGCTAGGGAAGGGGTCTACGAGCAGTACTTC. Translation gives CSAREGVYEQYF.

This clonotype was counted between two and nine times. The rearrangement links TRBV7-2 to TRBJ2-1; TRBD2 matches 9 bases. The germline CDR1 and CDR2 sequences are SGHTA and FQGNSA. The trim removed 1 base at V and 9 bases at J, leaving 4 bases unmatched. The CDR3 contains 14 residues. The DNA for the CDR3 is TGTGCCAGCAGCTTAGGGGGACTAGCCATTGAGCAGTTCTTC. It encodes CASSLGGLAIEQFF.

The rearrangement joins TRBV6-2 or TRBV6-3 to TRBJ2-3, with 7 bases matching TRBD1. The CDR3 covers 17 residues. Trimming cost V 5 bases and J 4 bases; bases outside gene matches: 15. Germline V lookup: CDR1 MNHEY, CDR2 SVGEGT. In nucleotides, the CDR3 is TGTGCCAGCAGTAACGTCGAGGGGGCGCTTATTCCAGATACGCAGTATTTT. The encoded protein is CASSNVEGALIPDTQYF.

The CDR3: CASSPVGGQGQPQHF. The DNA for the CDR3 is TGTGCCAGCAGTCCGGTGGGGGGTCAAGGTCAGCCCCAGCATTTT. The chain carries TRBV12-3 or TRBV12-4 and TRBJ1-5, with D perhaps matching TRBD1 (5 bases). Trimming stripped 5 bases from V and 6 bases from J, with 17 bases between. CDR3 length: 15 amino acids.

The table lists this clonotype with a few counts. The genes are TRBV18 and TRBJ2-1, with 7 bases lining up with TRBD1. Trimming removed 1 base from V and 2 bases from J; junction bases left unmatched: 2. Germline V gene data show CDR1 as KGHSH and CDR2 as LQKENI. This CDR3 has 15 amino acids. The CDR3 is CASSPQGAPYNEQFF. CDR3 bases: TGTGCCAGCTCACCACAGGGGGCTCCCTACAATGAGCAGTTCTTC.

J is TRBJ2-1 and V is TRBV25-1, with 8 bases matching TRBD2. Per germline, CDR1 MGHDK and CDR2 SYGVNS. V shed 4 bases, J shed 4 bases, and the junction held 18 bases outside the gene matches. The CDR3 consists of 19 residues. The CDR3 nucleotides read TGTGCCAGCAGTGCCTCAAGTTACTCCGGGACTAGGGGGTACAATGAGCAGTTCTTC. Its protein is CASSASSYSGTRGYNEQFF.

The V and J genes are TRBV30 and TRBJ1-1, with a tentative D call TRBD1 (6 bases). The CDR3 is 14 amino acids. Germline-derived CDR1 and CDR2 are GTSNPN and SVGIG (reference sequence). Trimming shortened V by 0 bases and J by 6 bases, and 14 bases separated the two germline ends. The CDR3 DNA sequence: TGTGCCTGGAGTGTACGACGAGGGGGTGCTGAAGCTTTCTTT. It is translated as CAWSVRRGGAEAFF.

The chain couples TRBV6-2 or TRBV6-3 to TRBJ2-7; unclear D gene. The germline V gene encodes CDR1 MNHEY and CDR2 SVGEGT. V was pared by 4 bases and J by 4 bases, with 17 bases between. This CDR3 is built from 15 residues. The CDR3 region is CASSSVVYGTYEQYF. CDR3 sequence (DNA): TGTGCCAGCAGTTCAGTTGTTTACGGTACTTACGAGCAGTACTTC.

V is TRBV28 and J is TRBJ2-5, with D unclear. Germline assignment: CDR1 MDHEN and CDR2 SYDVKM. This CDR3 has 12 residues. The V and J ends lost 7 bases and 5 bases respectively, with 11 bases between them. The CDR3: CASTPDRETQYF. Written as DNA, the CDR3 is TGTGCCAGCACCCCAGATAGGGAGACCCAGTACTTC.

The sample holds a few counts of this clonotype. This chain connects TRBV20-1 to TRBJ1-4; D remains ambiguous. V lost 6 bases, J lost 5 bases, and 16 bases lay in between. The germline CDR1 and CDR2 sequences are DFQATT and SNEGSKA (reference sequence). This CDR3 comprises 14 residues. The CDR3 DNA sequence: TGCAGTGCGAGGAGGGTCGACTTAAATGAAAAACTGTTTTTT. Translation: CSARRVDLNEKLFF.

This clonotype was seen at least ten times. This chain links TRBV12-3 or TRBV12-4 with TRBJ2-1, with D unresolved. CDR3 size: 14 residues. V dropped 3 bases and J dropped 4 bases, with 10 bases sitting between them. CDR3 coding DNA: TGTGCCAGCAGTTTGACCGGGCTTTACAATGAGCAGTTCTTC. Translated, it gives CASSLTGLYNEQFF.

The V gene is TRBV6-5, the J gene TRBJ2-2, with D uncertain. Germline loops: CDR1 MNHEY, CDR2 SVGAGI. There are 16 residues in the CDR3. V was cut by 0 bases and J by 6 bases, with 14 bases left in between. CDR3 residues: CASSYSRPEQAGELFF. CDR3 in DNA: TGTGCCAGCAGTTACTCGAGGCCCGAGCAAGCCGGGGAGCTGTTTTTT.

The chain is built from TRBV4-1 and TRBJ2-7, with D perhaps TRBD1 (5 bases). This CDR3 spans 16 amino acids. Trimming removed 0 bases from V and 2 bases from J, with 14 bases in between. CDR1 and CDR2 from the germline V gene are MGHRA and YSYEKL. This CDR3 reads CASSQDPAGKAYEQYF. CDR3 DNA sequence: TGCGCCAGCAGCCAAGATCCGGCAGGGAAAGCCTACGAGCAGTACTTC.

This clonotype was detected only a few times. The V and J genes are TRBV20-1 and TRBJ2-5, with TRBD2 matching over 11 bases. The CDR3 contains 14 residues. The junction had 10 bases not matched to a gene; V was cut back by 6 bases and J by 7 bases. Germline V gene lookup returns CDR1 DFQATT and CDR2 SNEGSKA (reference sequence). The CDR3 is CSARATLAGATQYF. The CDR3 DNA follows: TGCAGTGCGCGAGCTACACTAGCGGGAGCGACCCAGTACTTC.

This clonotype was counted a few times. This chain joins TRBV9 and TRBJ1-2; D might be TRBD1 (5 bases). There are 16 residues in the CDR3. CDR1 SGDLS and CDR2 YYNGEE come from the germline V gene. The V end lost 0 bases, the J end lost 6 bases, and 18 bases lay between the germline ends. This CDR3 is CASSVGPLGAGNGYTF. CDR3 nucleotides: TGTGCCAGCAGCGTAGGCCCCCTCGGGGCAGGGAATGGCTACACCTTC.

This clonotype was recorded a few times. This rearrangement joins TRBV20-1 to TRBJ2-5; 11 nucleotides line up with TRBD1. The CDR3 extends over 17 amino acids. The V segment lost 4 bases and the J segment 5 bases; nucleotides outside the gene matches: 15. CDR1 and CDR2 (germline): DFQATT, SNEGSKA (reference sequence). CDR3 sequence (DNA): TGCAGTGCTATCAAGCCCCTCGGGACAGGGGGGCCGGAGACCCAGTACTTC. It specifies CSAIKPLGTGGPETQYF.

The chain links TRBV27 to TRBJ2-1; D assignment may be TRBD1 or TRBD2 (5 bases each). Germline assignment: CDR1 MNHEY and CDR2 SMNVEV (reference sequence). The length of the CDR3 is 13 residues. V was pared by 8 bases and J by 7 bases, with 15 bases between. The DNA of the CDR3 is TGTGCCAGCCATGGGGGAATCTTGAATGAGCAGTTCTTC. This encodes CASHGGILNEQFF.